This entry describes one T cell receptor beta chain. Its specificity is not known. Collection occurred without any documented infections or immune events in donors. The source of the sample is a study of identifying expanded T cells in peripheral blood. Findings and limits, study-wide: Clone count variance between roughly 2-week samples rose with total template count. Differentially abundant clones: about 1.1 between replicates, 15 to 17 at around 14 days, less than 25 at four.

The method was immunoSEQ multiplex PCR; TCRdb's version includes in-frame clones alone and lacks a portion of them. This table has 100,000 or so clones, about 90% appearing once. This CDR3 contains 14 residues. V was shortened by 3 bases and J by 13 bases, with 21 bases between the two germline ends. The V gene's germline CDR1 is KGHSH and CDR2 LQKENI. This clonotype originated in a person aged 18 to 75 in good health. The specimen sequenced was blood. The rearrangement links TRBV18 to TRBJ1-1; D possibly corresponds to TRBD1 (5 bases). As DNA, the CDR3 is TGTGCCAGCTCACCCGGCCACGAAACCAGGGATGTTTTCTTT. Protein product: CASSPGHETRDVFF.